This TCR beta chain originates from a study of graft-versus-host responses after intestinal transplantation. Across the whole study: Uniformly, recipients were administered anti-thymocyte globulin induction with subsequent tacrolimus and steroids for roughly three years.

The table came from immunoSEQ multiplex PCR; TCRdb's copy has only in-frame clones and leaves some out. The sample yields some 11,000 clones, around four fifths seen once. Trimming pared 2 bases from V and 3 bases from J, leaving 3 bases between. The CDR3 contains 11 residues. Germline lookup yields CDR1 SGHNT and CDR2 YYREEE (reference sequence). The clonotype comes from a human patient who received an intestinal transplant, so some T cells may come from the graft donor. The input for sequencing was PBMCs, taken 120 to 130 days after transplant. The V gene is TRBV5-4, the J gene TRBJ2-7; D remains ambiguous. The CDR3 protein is CASSFNYEQYF. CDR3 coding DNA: TGTGCCAGCAGCTTTAACTACGAGCAGTACTTC.